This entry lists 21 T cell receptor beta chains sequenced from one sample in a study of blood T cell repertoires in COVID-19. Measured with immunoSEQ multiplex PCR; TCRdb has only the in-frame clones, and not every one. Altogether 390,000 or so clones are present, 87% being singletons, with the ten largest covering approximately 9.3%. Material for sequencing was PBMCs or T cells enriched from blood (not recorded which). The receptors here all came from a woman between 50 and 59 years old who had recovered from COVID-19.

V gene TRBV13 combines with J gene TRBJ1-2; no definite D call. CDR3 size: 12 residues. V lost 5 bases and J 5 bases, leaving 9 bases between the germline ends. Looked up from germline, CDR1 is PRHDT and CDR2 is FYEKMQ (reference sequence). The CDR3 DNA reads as TGTGCCAGCAGCCCCGGGATTTATGGCTACACCTTC. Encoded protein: CASSPGIYGYTF.

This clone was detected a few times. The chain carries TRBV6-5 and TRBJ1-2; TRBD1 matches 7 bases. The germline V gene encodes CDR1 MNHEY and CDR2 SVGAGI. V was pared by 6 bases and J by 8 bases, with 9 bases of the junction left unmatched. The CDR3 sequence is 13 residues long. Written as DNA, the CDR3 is TGTGCCAGCAGCCAGGGGGATTTAGTCGGCTACACCTTC. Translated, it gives CASSQGDLVGYTF.

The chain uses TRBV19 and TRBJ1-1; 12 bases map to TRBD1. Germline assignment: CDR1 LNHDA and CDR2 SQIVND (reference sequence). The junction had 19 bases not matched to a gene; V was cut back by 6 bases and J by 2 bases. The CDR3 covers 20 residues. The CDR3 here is CASSLPPLGTGGAGNTEAFF. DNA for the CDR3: TGTGCCAGTAGCTTGCCACCCTTGGGGACAGGGGGCGCGGGAAACACTGAAGCTTTCTTT.

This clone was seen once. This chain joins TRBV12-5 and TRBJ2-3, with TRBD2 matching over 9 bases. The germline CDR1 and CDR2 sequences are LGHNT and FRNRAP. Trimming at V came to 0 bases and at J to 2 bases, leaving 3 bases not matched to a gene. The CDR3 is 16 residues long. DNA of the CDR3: TGTGCTAGTGGTTTGGTTAGCGGGGGCCCCACAGATACGCAGTATTTT. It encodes CASGLVSGGPTDTQYF.

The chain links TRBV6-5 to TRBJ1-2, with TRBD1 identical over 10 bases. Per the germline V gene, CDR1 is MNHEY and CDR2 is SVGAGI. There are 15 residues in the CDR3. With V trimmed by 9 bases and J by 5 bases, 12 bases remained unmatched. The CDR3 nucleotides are TGTGCCAGTACTCATAGACAGGGGGCGTCTTATGGCTACACCTTC. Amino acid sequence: CASTHRQGASYGYTF.

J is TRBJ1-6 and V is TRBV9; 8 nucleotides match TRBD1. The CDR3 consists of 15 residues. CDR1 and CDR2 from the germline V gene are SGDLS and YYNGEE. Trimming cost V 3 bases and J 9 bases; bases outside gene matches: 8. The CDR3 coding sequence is TGTGCCAGCAGCGGGGGGCAGGGGGCAAGTTCACCCCTCCACTTT. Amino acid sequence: CASSGGQGASSPLHF.

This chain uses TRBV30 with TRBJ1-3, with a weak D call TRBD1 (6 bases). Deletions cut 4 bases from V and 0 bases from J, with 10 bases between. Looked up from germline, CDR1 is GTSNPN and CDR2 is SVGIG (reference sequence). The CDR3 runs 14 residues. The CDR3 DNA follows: TGTGCCTGGAAACAGGGTCACTCTGGAAACACCATATATTTT. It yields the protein CAWKQGHSGNTIYF.

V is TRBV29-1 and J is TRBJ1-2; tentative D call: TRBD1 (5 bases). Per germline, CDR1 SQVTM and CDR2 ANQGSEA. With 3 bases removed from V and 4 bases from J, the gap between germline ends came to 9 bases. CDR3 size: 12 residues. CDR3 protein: CSVDRVRYGYTF. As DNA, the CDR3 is TGCAGCGTTGACAGGGTTCGCTATGGCTACACCTTC.

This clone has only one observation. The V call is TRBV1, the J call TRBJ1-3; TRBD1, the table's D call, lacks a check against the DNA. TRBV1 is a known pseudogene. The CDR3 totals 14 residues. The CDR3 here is CTSSQQGRGNTIYF. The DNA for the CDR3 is TGCACCAGCAGCCAACAGGGGCGCGGAAACACCATATATTTT.

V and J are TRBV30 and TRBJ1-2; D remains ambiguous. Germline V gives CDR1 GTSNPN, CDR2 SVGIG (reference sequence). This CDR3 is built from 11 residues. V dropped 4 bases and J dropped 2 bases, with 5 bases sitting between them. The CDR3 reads CAWNKNYGYTF. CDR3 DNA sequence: TGTGCCTGGAACAAAAACTATGGCTACACCTTC.

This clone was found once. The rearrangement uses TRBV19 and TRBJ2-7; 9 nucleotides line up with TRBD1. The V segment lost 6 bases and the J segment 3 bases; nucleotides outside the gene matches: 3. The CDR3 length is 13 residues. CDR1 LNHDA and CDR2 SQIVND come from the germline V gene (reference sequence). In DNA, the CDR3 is TGTGCCAGTAGGGGACAGGGAAACTACGAGCAGTACTTC. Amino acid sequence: CASRGQGNYEQYF.

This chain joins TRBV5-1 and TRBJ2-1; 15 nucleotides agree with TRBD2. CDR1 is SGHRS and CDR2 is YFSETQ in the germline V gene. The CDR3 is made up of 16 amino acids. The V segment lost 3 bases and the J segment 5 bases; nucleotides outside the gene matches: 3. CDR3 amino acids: CASSYGLAGGNNEQFF. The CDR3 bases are TGCGCCAGCAGCTACGGACTAGCGGGGGGGAACAATGAGCAGTTCTTC.

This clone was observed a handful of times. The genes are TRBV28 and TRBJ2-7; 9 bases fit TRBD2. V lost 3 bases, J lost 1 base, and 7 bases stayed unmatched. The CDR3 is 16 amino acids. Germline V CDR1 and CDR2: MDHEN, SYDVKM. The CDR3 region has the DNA TGTGCCAGCAGTTTTTCTCTAGCGGGGTTGTCCTACGAGCAGTACTTC. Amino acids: CASSFSLAGLSYEQYF. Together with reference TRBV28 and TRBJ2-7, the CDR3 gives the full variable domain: DVKVTQSSRYLVKRTGEKVFLECVQDMDHENMFWYRQDPGLGLRLIYFSYDVKMKEKGDIPEGYSVSREKKERFSLILESASTNQTSMYLCASSFSLAGLSYEQYFGPGTRLTVT.

The CDR3 protein is CAWSVPPGNTEAFF. The CDR3 DNA reads as TGTGCCTGGAGTGTACCCCCGGGGAACACTGAAGCTTTCTTT. This chain connects TRBV30 to TRBJ1-1; D is uncertain. Per the germline V gene, CDR1 is GTSNPN and CDR2 is SVGIG (reference sequence). V shed 0 bases and J shed 1 base, with 9 bases lying between them. The CDR3 spans 14 residues.

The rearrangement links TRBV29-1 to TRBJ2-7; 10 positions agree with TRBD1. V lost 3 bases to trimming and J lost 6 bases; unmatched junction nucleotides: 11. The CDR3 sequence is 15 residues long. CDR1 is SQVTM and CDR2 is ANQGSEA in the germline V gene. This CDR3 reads CSVEVPGQGSSEQYF. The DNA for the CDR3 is TGCAGCGTTGAGGTCCCGGGACAGGGGTCCAGCGAGCAGTACTTC.

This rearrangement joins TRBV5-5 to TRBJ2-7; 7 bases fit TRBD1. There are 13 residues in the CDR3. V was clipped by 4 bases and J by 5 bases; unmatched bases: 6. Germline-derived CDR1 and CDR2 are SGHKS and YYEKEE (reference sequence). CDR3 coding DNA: TGTGCCAGCAGCGTGACAGGGATGAACGAGCAGTACTTC. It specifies CASSVTGMNEQYF.

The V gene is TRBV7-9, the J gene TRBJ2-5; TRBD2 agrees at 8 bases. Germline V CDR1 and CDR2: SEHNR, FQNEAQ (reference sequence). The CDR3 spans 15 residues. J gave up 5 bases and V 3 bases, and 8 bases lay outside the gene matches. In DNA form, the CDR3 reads TGTGCCAGCAGCTTTGGGGCGGGGGGACGGGAGACCCAGTACTTC. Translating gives CASSFGAGGRETQYF.

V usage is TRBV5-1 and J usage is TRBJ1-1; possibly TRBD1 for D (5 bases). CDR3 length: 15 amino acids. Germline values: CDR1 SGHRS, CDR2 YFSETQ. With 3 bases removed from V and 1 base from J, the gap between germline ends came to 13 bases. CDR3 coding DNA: TGCGCCAGCAGCTCGAGTTTGACAGAGAACACTGAAGCTTTCTTT. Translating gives CASSSSLTENTEAFF.

The CDR3 is CASRGRDYGYTF. For the CDR3, the DNA is TGTGCCAGCAGGGGGCGCGACTATGGCTACACCTTC. The chain employs TRBV3-1 (or the pseudogene TRBV3-2) and TRBJ1-2, with a tentative D call TRBD1 (5 bases). The CDR3 runs to 12 residues. Germline CDR1 is LGHDT and CDR2 is YNNKEL (reference sequence). V was shortened by 6 bases and J by 3 bases, with 8 bases between the two germline ends.

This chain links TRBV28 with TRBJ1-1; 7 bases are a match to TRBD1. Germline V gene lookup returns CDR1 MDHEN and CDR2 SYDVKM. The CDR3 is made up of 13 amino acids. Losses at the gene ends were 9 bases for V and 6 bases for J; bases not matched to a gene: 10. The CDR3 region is CASVQGKYAEAFF. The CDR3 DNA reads TGTGCCAGTGTACAGGGGAAGTACGCTGAAGCTTTCTTT.

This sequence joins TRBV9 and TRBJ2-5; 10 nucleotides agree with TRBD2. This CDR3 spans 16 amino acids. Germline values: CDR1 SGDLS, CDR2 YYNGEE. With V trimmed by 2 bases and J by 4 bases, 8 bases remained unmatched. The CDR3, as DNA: TGTGCCAGCAGCGTGACGAGCGGGGGGGCCTCAGAGACCCAGTACTTC. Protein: CASSVTSGGASETQYF.